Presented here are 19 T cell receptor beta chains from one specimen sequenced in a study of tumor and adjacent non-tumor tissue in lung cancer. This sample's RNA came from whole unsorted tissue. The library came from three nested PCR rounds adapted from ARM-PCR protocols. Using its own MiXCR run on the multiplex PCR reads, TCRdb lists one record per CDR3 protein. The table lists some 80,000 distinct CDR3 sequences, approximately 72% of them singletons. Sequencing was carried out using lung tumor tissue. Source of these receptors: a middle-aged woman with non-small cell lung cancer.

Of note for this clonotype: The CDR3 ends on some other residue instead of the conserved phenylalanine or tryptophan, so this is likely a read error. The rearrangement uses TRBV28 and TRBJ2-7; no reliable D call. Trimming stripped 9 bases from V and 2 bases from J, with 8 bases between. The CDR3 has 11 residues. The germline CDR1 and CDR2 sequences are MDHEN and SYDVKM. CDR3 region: CASSTPYEQYL. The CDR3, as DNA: TGTGCCAGTAGCACCCCCTACGAGCAGTACTTG.

In DNA form, the CDR3 reads TGTGCCAGCAGCCAACAGGGGGTCGATTCACCCCTCCACTTT. Protein: CASSQQGVDSPLHF. The chain carries TRBV5-4 and TRBJ1-6; 8 bases are shared with TRBD1. Germline CDR1 and CDR2: SGHNT and YYREEE (reference sequence). The CDR3 loop spans 14 amino acids. V lost 4 bases to trimming and J lost 8 bases; unmatched junction nucleotides: 5.

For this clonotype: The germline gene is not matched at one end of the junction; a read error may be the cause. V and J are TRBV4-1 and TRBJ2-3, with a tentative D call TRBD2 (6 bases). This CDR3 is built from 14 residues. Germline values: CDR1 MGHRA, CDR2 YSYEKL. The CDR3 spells CASSNIGGRDTQYF. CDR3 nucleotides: TGCGCCAGCAGCAATATCGGGGGACGGGATACGCAGTACTTT.

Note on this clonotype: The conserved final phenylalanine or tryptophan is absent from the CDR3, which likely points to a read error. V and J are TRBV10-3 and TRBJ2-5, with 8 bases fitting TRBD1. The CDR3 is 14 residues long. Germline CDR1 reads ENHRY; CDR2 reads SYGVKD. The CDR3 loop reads CVIRGTGEQETQYL. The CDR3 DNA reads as TGTGTCATCAGGGGGACAGGTGAACAAGAGACTCAGTACCTC.

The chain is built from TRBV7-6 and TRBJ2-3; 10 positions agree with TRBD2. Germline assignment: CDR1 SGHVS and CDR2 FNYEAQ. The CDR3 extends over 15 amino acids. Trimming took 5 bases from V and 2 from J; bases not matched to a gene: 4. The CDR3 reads CASSPSGGSTDTQYF. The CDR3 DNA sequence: TGTGCCAGCAGCCCTAGCGGGGGATCCACAGATACGCAGTATTTT. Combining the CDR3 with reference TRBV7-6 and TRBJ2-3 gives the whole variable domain GAGVSQSPRYKVTKRGQDVALRCDPISGHVSLYWYRQALGQGPEFLTYFNYEAQQDKSGLPNDRFSAERPEGSISTLTIQRTEQRDSAMYRCASSPSGGSTDTQYFGPGTRLTVL.

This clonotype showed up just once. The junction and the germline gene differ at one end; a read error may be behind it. CDR3 sequence reads: CPSTMGNYEQYF. The CDR3 region has the DNA TGTCCCAGCACTATGGGCAATTACGAGCAGTACTTC. The chain recombines TRBV6-2 or TRBV6-3 with TRBJ2-7; D call uncertain. From germline, CDR1 is MNHEY and CDR2 SVGEGT. This CDR3 spans 12 amino acids.

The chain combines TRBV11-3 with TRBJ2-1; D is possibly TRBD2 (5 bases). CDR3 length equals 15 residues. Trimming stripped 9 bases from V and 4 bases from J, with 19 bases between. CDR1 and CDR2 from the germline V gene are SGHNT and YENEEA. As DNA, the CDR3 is TGTGCCAGTAGCCGAATTAGCGAACTTTACAATGAGCAGTTCTTC. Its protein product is CASSRISELYNEQFF.

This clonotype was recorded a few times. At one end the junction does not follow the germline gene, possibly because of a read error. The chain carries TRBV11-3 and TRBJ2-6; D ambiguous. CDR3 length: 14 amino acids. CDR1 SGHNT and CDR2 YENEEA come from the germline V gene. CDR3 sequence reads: CTSSSGDGANVLTF. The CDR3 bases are TGTACCAGCAGTTCTGGTGATGGGGCCAACGTCCTGACTTTC.

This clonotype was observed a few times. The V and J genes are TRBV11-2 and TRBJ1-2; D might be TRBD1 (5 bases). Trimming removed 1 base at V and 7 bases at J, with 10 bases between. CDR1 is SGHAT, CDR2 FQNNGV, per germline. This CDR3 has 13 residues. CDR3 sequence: CASSLGGGSGYTF. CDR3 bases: TGTGCCAGCAGCTTAGGCGGGGGATCTGGCTACACCTTC.

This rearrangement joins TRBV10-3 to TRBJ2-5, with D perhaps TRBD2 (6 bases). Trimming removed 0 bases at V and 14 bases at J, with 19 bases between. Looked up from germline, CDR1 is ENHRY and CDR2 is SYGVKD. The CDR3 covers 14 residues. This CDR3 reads CAISESASVETPYF. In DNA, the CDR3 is TGTGCCATCAGTGAGTCTGCTAGCGTAGAGACCCCATACTTC.

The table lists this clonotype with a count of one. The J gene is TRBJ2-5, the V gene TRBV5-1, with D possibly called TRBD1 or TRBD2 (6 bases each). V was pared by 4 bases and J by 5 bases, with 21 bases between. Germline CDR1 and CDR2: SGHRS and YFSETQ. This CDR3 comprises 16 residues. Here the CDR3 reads CASSPSLRRGLETQYF. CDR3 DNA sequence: TGCGCCAGCAGCCCCTCGTTGAGGAGGGGGTTGGAGACCCAGTACTTC.

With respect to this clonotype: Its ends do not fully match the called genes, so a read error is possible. The CDR3 loop reads CACCLGTSYNEKFF. CDR3 in DNA: TGTGCCTGCTGCTTAGGGACTAGCTACAATGAGAAGTTCTTC. This rearrangement joins TRBV11-2 to TRBJ2-1, with TRBD2 matching over 9 bases. Germline V gives CDR1 SGHAT, CDR2 FQNNGV. This CDR3 is 14 amino acids long. The full variable domain, rest sourced from reference TRBV11-2 and TRBJ2-1, is EAGVAQSPRYKIIEKRQSVAFWCNPISGHATLYWYQQILGQGPKLLIQFQNNGVVDDSQLPKDRFSAERLKGVDSTLKIQPAKLEDSAVYLCACCLGTSYNEKFFGPGTRLTVL.

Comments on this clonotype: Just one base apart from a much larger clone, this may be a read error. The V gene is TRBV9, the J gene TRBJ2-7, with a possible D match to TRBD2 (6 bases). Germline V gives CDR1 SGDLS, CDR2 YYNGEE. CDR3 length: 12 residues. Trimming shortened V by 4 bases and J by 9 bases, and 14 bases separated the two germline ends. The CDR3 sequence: CASSPGGAGQYF. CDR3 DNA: TGTGCCAGCAGCCCCGGGGGAGCCGGGCAGTACTTC. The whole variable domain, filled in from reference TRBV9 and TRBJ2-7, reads DSGVTQTPKHLITATGQRVTLRCSPRSGDLSVYWYQQSLDQGLQFLIQYYNGEERAKGNILERFSAQQFPDLHSELNLSSLELGDSALYFCASSPGGAGQYFGPGTRLTVT.

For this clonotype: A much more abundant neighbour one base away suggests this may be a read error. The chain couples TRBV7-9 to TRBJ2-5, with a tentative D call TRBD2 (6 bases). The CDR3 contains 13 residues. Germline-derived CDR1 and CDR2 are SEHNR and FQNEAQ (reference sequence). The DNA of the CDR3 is TGTTCCAGCAGTCGGGACTTCCAAGAGACCCAGTACTTC. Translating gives CSSSRDFQETQYF.

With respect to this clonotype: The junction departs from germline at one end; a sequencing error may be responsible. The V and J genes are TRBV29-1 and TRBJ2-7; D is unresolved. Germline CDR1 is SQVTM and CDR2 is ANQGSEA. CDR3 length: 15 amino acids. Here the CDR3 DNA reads TGCAGCGTTTCAGAGCTTAGCCGGTACTCCTATGAGCAGTACTTC. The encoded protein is CSVSELSRYSYEQYF.

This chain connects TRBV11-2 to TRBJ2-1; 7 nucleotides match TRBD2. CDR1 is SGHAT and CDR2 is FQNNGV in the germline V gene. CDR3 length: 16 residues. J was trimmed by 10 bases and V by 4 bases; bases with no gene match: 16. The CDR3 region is CASSSDRLALSNEQFF. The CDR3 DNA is TGTGCCAGCAGCTCTGACCGACTAGCCCTTAGCAACGAGCAGTTCTTC.

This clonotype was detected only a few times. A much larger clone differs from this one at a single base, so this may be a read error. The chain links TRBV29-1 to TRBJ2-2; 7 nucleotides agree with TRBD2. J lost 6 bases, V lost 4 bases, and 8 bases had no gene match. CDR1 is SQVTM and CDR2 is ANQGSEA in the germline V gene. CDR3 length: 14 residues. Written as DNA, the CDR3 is TGCAGCGTTGCAAAGCAGGGAGGGTCCGGGGAGCTGTTTTTT. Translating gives CSVAKQGGSGELFF.

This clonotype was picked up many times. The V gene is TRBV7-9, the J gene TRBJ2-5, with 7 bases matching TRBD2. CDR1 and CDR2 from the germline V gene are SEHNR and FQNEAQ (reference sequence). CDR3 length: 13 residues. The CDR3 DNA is TGTGCGGGAGGGCGGGACGTGAGTGAGACCCAGTACTTC. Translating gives CAGGRDVSETQYF.

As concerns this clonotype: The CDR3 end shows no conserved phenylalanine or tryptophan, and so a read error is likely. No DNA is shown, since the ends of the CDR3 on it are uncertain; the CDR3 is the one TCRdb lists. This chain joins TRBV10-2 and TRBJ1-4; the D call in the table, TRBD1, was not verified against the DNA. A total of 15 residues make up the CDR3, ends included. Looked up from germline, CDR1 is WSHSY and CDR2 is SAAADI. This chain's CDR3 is CASRDTRGRYEKLFL.